The clone carrying this TCR beta chain was observed many times. Its target is unknown. A junction end diverges from the germline sequence, so it may reflect a read error. The data belong to a study of regulatory T cells in long-lasting Graves disease. Construction of TCR beta libraries relied on iRepertoire HTBI primers and on Arm-PCR targeting CDR3 regions. One entry per CDR3 protein, called by TCRdb with MiXCR from the multiplex PCR reads. The sample carries around 400,000 distinct CDR3 sequences, 21% recorded once. CDR3 size: 13 residues. The germline V gene has CDR1 SGHAT and CDR2 FQNNGV. Time point here: persistent/refractory GD, antithyroid drugs over 5 years with positive TRAb. There was RNA extracted from PBMCs, and the TCR library was made from it. Study observations and caveats: TRBV28, TRBJ1-2 and TRBJ2-5 were favored in persistent disease. It was possible that the small sample size reduced accuracy.

The source material was peripheral blood mononuclear cells (PBMCs), sampled when the disease was refractory, from a patient treated with antithyroid drugs. The chain carries TRBV11-2 and TRBJ2-7, with D possibly matching TRBD1 (6 bases). This receptor was taken from a female donor with Graves disease. For the CDR3, the DNA is TGTGCCAGCAGCATAGACAGGTCAGGAGAGCAGTACTTC. This encodes CASSIDRSGEQYF.